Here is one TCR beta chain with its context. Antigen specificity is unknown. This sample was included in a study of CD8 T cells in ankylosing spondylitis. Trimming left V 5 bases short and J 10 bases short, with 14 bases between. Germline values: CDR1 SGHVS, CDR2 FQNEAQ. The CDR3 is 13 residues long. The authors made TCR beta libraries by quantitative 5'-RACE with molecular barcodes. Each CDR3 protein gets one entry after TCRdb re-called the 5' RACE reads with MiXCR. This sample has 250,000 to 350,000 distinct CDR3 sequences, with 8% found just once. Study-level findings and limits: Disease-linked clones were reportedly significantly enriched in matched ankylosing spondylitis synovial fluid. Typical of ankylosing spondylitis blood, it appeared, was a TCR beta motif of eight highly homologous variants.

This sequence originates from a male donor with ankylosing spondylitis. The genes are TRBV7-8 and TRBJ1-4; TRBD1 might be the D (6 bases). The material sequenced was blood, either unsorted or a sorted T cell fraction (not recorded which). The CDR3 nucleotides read TGTGCCAGCAGCCGGAGGGGGGGCCGAAAACTGTTTTTT. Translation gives CASSRRGGRKLFF.